One and the same sample provided the 18 T cell receptor beta chains below, sequenced in a study of blood T cell repertoires in COVID-19. The table came from immunoSEQ multiplex PCR; TCRdb's copy has only in-frame clones and leaves some out. Here the sample spans 400,000 to 500,000 clones, over 75% being singletons. Sequencing input: PBMCs or T cells enriched from blood (not recorded which). These receptors all come from a woman in her thirties or forties who had recovered from COVID-19.

The gene calls are TRBV2 and TRBJ2-7; 10 bases are shared with TRBD2. V was pared by 7 bases and J by 4 bases, with 7 bases of the junction left unmatched. Germline V lookup: CDR1 SNHLY, CDR2 FYNNEI. The CDR3 length is 14 residues. The CDR3 coding sequence is TGTGCCAGCATACCAGCGGGAGGGCGGTACGAGCAGTACTTC. The encoded protein is CASIPAGGRYEQYF.

The CDR3 DNA is TGTGCCAGTAGTATTCAGTCGGGGGGCTACGAGCAGTACTTC. This translates into CASSIQSGGYEQYF. This chain joins TRBV19 and TRBJ2-7, with 7 bases aligning to TRBD2. The junction had 5 bases not matched to a gene; V was cut back by 3 bases and J by 3 bases. Germline loops: CDR1 LNHDA, CDR2 SQIVND (reference sequence). The length of the CDR3 is 14 residues.

This chain uses TRBV7-2 with TRBJ1-3; TRBD1 matches 7 bases. The V segment lost 5 bases and the J segment 0 bases; nucleotides outside the gene matches: 10. The CDR3 runs 17 residues. The V gene's germline CDR1 is SGHTA and CDR2 FQGNSA. CDR3 sequence: CASSPQTGASSGNTIYF. The CDR3 bases are TGTGCCAGCAGCCCGCAAACAGGGGCCAGCTCTGGAAACACCATATATTTT.

The genes are TRBV5-4 and TRBJ2-1, with 12 nucleotides matching TRBD2. This CDR3 has 17 amino acids. Germline V CDR1 and CDR2: SGHNT, YYREEE (reference sequence). The V gene end was trimmed by 1 base and the J gene end by 7 bases; junction bases not matched to a gene: 9. The CDR3 here is CASSLPSGRGNDNEQFF. The CDR3 nucleotides read TGTGCCAGCAGCTTGCCTAGCGGGAGGGGTAATGATAATGAGCAGTTCTTC.

This chain connects TRBV10-3 to TRBJ2-3; 10 nucleotides agree with TRBD2. The germline V gene has CDR1 ENHRY and CDR2 SYGVKD. V was clipped by 6 bases and J by 3 bases; unmatched bases: 3. The CDR3 consists of 14 residues. CDR3 DNA: TGTGCCATCAGGCAGCGGGAGGGGACAGATACGCAGTATTTT. Its translation is CAIRQREGTDTQYF.

The gene calls are TRBV3-1 (or the pseudogene TRBV3-2) and TRBJ2-1, with 7 positions matching TRBD2. Trimming cost V 0 bases and J 4 bases; bases outside gene matches: 12. Germline V gene lookup returns CDR1 LGHDT and CDR2 YNNKEL (reference sequence). CDR3 length: 18 residues. CDR3 amino acids: CASSQDPYFGGKYNEQFF. For the CDR3, the DNA is TGTGCCAGCAGCCAAGATCCATACTTCGGGGGGAAATACAATGAGCAGTTCTTC.

This chain links TRBV29-1 with TRBJ1-1; TRBD1 is a possible D gene (6 bases). The length of the CDR3 is 14 residues. The germline V and J ends were trimmed by 0 bases and 3 bases, with 11 bases remaining between them. The germline gives CDR1 SQVTM, CDR2 ANQGSEA. The CDR3 sequence: CSVEEAPGDTEAFF. The CDR3 DNA reads TGCAGCGTTGAAGAGGCGCCAGGGGACACTGAAGCTTTCTTT.

CDR3 nucleotide sequence: TGTGCCAGCAGCTTAGTTCACGGCCCCACCTCAGGTTTCACTGAAGCTTTCTTT. It specifies CASSLVHGPTSGFTEAFF. The chain employs TRBV11-3 and TRBJ1-1; D is unclear. The germline gives CDR1 SGHNT, CDR2 YENEEA. V was pared by 1 base and J by 4 bases, with 22 bases between. The CDR3 is 18 residues long.

The gene calls are TRBV12-2 and TRBJ2-3; the D segment call TRBD2 is taken from the table without a DNA check. TRBV12-2 represents a pseudogene. The CDR3 contains 15 residues. In DNA form, the CDR3 reads TGTGCAAGTCGGGACCGGTCGGGGGTAGGTGATACGCAGTATTTT. Protein sequence: CASRDRSGVGDTQYF.

The chain uses TRBV10-1 and TRBJ1-1; 7 bases are a match to TRBD1. The ends lost 5 bases at V and 2 bases at J; junction bases unmatched: 5. The length of the CDR3 is 14 residues. Germline V gene data show CDR1 as WNHNN and CDR2 as SYGVQD (reference sequence). The CDR3 is CASSRDSLNTEAFF. The CDR3 DNA follows: TGCGCCAGCAGTCGGGACAGCCTAAACACTGAAGCTTTCTTT.

This chain links TRBV19 with TRBJ1-2; 8 bases align to TRBD1. V trimming: 4 bases; J trimming: 3 bases; junction bases outside the gene matches: 4. The CDR3 is 14 amino acids. From germline, CDR1 is LNHDA and CDR2 SQIVND (reference sequence). CDR3 in amino acids: CASSTGGAHYGYTF. Here the CDR3 DNA reads TGTGCCAGTAGTACAGGGGGCGCGCACTATGGCTACACCTTC.

V gene TRBV3-1 (or the pseudogene TRBV3-2) combines with J gene TRBJ2-7, with 9 bases that match TRBD1. CDR1 and CDR2 from the germline V gene are LGHDT and YNNKEL (reference sequence). The CDR3 runs to 15 residues. With 4 bases clipped from V and 7 bases from J, the junction kept 11 bases outside the gene matches. The CDR3 DNA reads TGTGCCAGCAGCCGTACGCTACAGGGGGCTGGGGAGCAGTACTTC. Amino acid sequence: CASSRTLQGAGEQYF.

This clone was seen more than once but under ten times. The chain has TRBV4-1 and TRBJ1-1; weak D call: TRBD1 (6 bases). Trimming removed 3 bases from V and 2 bases from J, with 19 bases in between. CDR3 size: 17 residues. Germline V gives CDR1 MGHRA, CDR2 YSYEKL. The CDR3 DNA follows: TGCGCCAGCAGCCAGCCCGGACGAAACAGGGATAACACTGAAGCTTTCTTT. It specifies CASSQPGRNRDNTEAFF.

The chain couples TRBV19 to TRBJ2-3; TRBD1 is a possible D gene (5 bases). The CDR3 has 15 residues. Trimming took off 4 bases at V and 8 bases at J, with 19 bases between the two ends. Germline V lookup: CDR1 LNHDA, CDR2 SQIVND (reference sequence). The CDR3 loop is CASSTADRSQSTQYF. CDR3 nucleotides: TGTGCCAGTAGTACAGCCGACAGATCCCAGAGTACGCAGTATTTT.

This sequence joins TRBV19 and TRBJ1-1; D is possibly TRBD1 (5 bases). Germline assignment: CDR1 LNHDA and CDR2 SQIVND (reference sequence). This CDR3 is 15 amino acids long. V lost 3 bases to trimming and J lost 0 bases, with 11 bases between them. The CDR3 DNA reads TGTGCCAGTAGTATTAAGAACAGGATGAACACTGAAGCTTTCTTT. It yields the protein CASSIKNRMNTEAFF.

This chain joins TRBV5-1 and TRBJ2-3; 9 bases are a match to TRBD1. The CDR3 has 18 residues. The germline gives CDR1 SGHRS, CDR2 YFSETQ. The ends lost 7 bases at V and 7 bases at J; junction bases unmatched: 22. The CDR3 DNA sequence: TGCGCCAGCTCCCCTCTACCACCTCCGGGACAGGGTATGAATACGCAGTATTTT. Residues: CASSPLPPPGQGMNTQYF.

The CDR3 reads CASSVGGVGGPETQYF. The CDR3 DNA follows: TGTGCCAGCAGCGTAGGCGGGGTTGGGGGTCCGGAGACCCAGTACTTC. This chain links TRBV9 with TRBJ2-5, with D possibly being TRBD2 (6 bases). CDR3 length: 16 residues. Trimming took off 0 bases at V and 5 bases at J, with 17 bases between the two ends. Germline V gene sequence: CDR1 SGDLS, CDR2 YYNGEE.

V usage is TRBV5-1 and J usage is TRBJ1-2; 10 bases line up with TRBD1. Germline-derived CDR1 and CDR2 are SGHRS and YFSETQ. The CDR3 length is 19 residues. J was trimmed by 2 bases and V by 0 bases; bases with no gene match: 13. CDR3 sequence (DNA): TGCGCCAGCAGCTTGGCCGATGGACAGGGGGTTCGTAAAAACTATGGCTACACCTTC. Translating it yields CASSLADGQGVRKNYGYTF.